What follows are 24 T cell receptor beta chains derived from one specimen sequenced in a study of blood T cell repertoires in COVID-19. Clones were sequenced by immunoSEQ multiplex PCR, and TCRdb holds only the in-frame ones, with some missing. This table holds under 130,000 clones, 69% found once. Sequencing was performed on peripheral blood. All receptors come from an elderly man with acute or convalescent COVID-19.

The rearrangement joins TRBV6-2 or TRBV6-3 to TRBJ1-2, with D uncertain. This CDR3 is built from 13 residues. Germline V lookup: CDR1 MNHEY, CDR2 SVGEGT. V lost 2 bases and J 4 bases, leaving 8 bases between the germline ends. The CDR3 DNA follows: TGTGCCAGCAGTTACCGGAGCCCCTATGGCTACACCTTC. This translates into CASSYRSPYGYTF.

The chain joins TRBV15 to TRBJ2-3, with 7 bases fitting TRBD2. With 5 bases clipped from V and 5 bases from J, the junction kept 7 bases outside the gene matches. The CDR3 contains 14 residues. Germline CDR1 and CDR2: LNHNV and YYDKDF (reference sequence). The CDR3 sequence: CATSVGEGLDTQYF. For the CDR3, the DNA is TGTGCCACCAGCGTCGGGGAGGGCCTAGATACGCAGTATTTT.

The V call is TRBV28, the J call TRBJ2-3; TRBD1 is a possible D gene (6 bases). V was trimmed by 4 bases and J by 5 bases, leaving 13 bases between them. The germline gives CDR1 MDHEN, CDR2 SYDVKM. The CDR3 has 14 residues. DNA of the CDR3: TGTGCCAGCAGTTCGACAGGCTCGGGAGATACGCAGTATTTT. Translated: CASSSTGSGDTQYF.

CDR3 in DNA: TGTGCCAGCTCACCAAGAGACAATGGTGAAAAACTGTTTTTT. This translates into CASSPRDNGEKLFF. The rearrangement links TRBV18 to TRBJ1-4, with D unresolved. The CDR3 is 14 residues long. Germline V gene lookup returns CDR1 KGHSH and CDR2 LQKENI. Trimming stripped 2 bases from V and 7 bases from J, with 11 bases between.

This clone is a singleton in its sample. This chain uses TRBV18 with TRBJ1-2; D possibly corresponds to TRBD1 (6 bases). From germline, CDR1 is KGHSH and CDR2 LQKENI. The germline V and J ends were trimmed by 3 bases and 8 bases, with 13 bases remaining between them. The CDR3 covers 13 residues. CDR3 coding DNA: TGTGCCAGCTCACCCTTGGACAGAGACGGCTACACCTTC. As protein: CASSPLDRDGYTF.

The rearrangement links TRBV28 to TRBJ1-1, with 7 bases aligning to TRBD1. The CDR3 has 14 residues. Germline loops: CDR1 MDHEN, CDR2 SYDVKM. The V gene end was trimmed by 7 bases and the J gene end by 8 bases; junction bases not matched to a gene: 13. This CDR3 reads CASTLGQYRVEAFF. The CDR3, as DNA: TGTGCCAGCACCTTGGGACAGTATCGGGTGGAAGCTTTCTTT. The full variable domain, with the rest looked up from reference TRBV28 and TRBJ1-1, is DVKVTQSSRYLVKRTGEKVFLECVQDMDHENMFWYRQDPGLGLRLIYFSYDVKMKEKGDIPEGYSVSREKKERFSLILESASTNQTSMYLCASTLGQYRVEAFFGQGTRLTVV.

The genes are TRBV3-1 (or the pseudogene TRBV3-2) and TRBJ2-1, with TRBD2 matching over 7 bases. V lost 3 bases and J lost 5; bases outside the gene matches: 10. From germline, CDR1 is LGHDT and CDR2 YNNKEL (reference sequence). This CDR3 is built from 16 residues. The CDR3 sequence: CASSHGTTVLNNEQFF. The CDR3 DNA follows: TGTGCCAGCAGCCACGGGACTACTGTATTGAACAATGAGCAGTTCTTC.

This chain connects TRBV4-2 to TRBJ1-6; D possibly corresponds to TRBD1 (5 bases). Looked up from germline, CDR1 is LGHNA and CDR2 is YNFKEQ. The CDR3 has 15 residues. Between the trimmed V and J ends, which lost 0 bases and 10 bases, there was a span of 13 bases. CDR3 DNA sequence: TGTGCCAGCAGCCAAGATCGGCGACAGAGCTCACCCCTCCACTTT. As protein: CASSQDRRQSSPLHF.

This chain connects TRBV5-8 to TRBJ2-1; 9 nucleotides match TRBD2. The V and J ends lost 4 bases and 2 bases, in that order; junction bases with no gene match: 4. The CDR3 has 15 amino acids. Germline V gene data show CDR1 as SGHTS and CDR2 as YDEGEE. CDR3 protein: CASSISGGTYNEQFF. In DNA, the CDR3 is TGTGCCAGCAGCATTAGCGGGGGTACCTACAATGAGCAGTTCTTC.

The J gene is TRBJ2-2, the V gene TRBV10-3; D might be TRBD2 (5 bases). V was shortened by 1 base and J by 1 base, with 10 bases between the two germline ends. This CDR3 has 16 residues. Per the germline V gene, CDR1 is ENHRY and CDR2 is SYGVKD. The CDR3 loop reads CAISELWELNTGELFF. The CDR3 DNA is TGTGCCATCAGTGAGTTGTGGGAGCTGAACACCGGGGAGCTGTTTTTT.

V usage is TRBV18 and J usage is TRBJ2-2, with 7 bases lining up with TRBD2. Unmatched junction bases numbered 6, after V lost 1 base and J lost 4 bases. Germline values: CDR1 KGHSH, CDR2 LQKENI. The CDR3 has 16 residues. The CDR3 sequence is CASSPRLAVRTGELFF. The CDR3 region has the DNA TGTGCCAGCTCACCACGGCTAGCGGTTCGCACCGGGGAGCTGTTTTTT.

The chain recombines TRBV5-1 with TRBJ2-7; 9 bases are shared with TRBD2. Germline CDR1 SGHRS, CDR2 YFSETQ. This CDR3 contains 15 residues. After removal of 2 bases from V and 5 bases from J, the junction contained 8 bases not matched to a gene. The CDR3 here is CASSLNVASGNEQYF. CDR3 in DNA: TGCGCCAGCAGCTTAAACGTAGCTAGCGGGAACGAGCAGTACTTC.

The CDR3 sequence is CASSQDQLVSPWQFF. For the CDR3, the DNA is TGCGCCAGCAGCCAAGATCAGCTAGTCTCTCCCTGGCAGTTCTTC. This chain links TRBV4-3 with TRBJ2-1; D uncertain. This CDR3 region has 15 residues. In germline, CDR1 is LGHNA, CDR2 YSLEER. V lost 0 bases, J lost 12 bases, and 18 bases lay in between.

The gene calls are TRBV4-3 and TRBJ2-5, with 10 bases matching TRBD2. Unmatched junction bases numbered 9, after V lost 1 base and J lost 7 bases. Germline V gene sequence: CDR1 LGHNA, CDR2 YSLEER. The length of the CDR3 is 16 residues. For the CDR3, the DNA is TGCGCCAGCAGCCAAGGGACTAGCGGCCTGTACGGGACCCAGTACTTC. Encoded protein: CASSQGTSGLYGTQYF.

This clone has just one count. The rearrangement uses TRBV28 and TRBJ2-5; 7 bases are a match to TRBD2. The length of the CDR3 is 16 residues. J lost 5 bases, V lost 8 bases, and 17 bases had no gene match. CDR1 and CDR2 (germline): MDHEN, SYDVKM. The CDR3 spells CASHTRGREGSETQYF. The CDR3 nucleotides are TGTGCCAGCCACACGCGGGGCAGGGAGGGCTCCGAGACCCAGTACTTC.

The J gene is TRBJ2-7, the V gene TRBV9, with a weak D call TRBD2 (5 bases). Germline assignment: CDR1 SGDLS and CDR2 YYNGEE. The CDR3 is 15 residues long. V lost 3 bases to trimming and J lost 0 bases, with 13 bases between them. CDR3 in amino acids: CASSAEAAPSYEQYF. The CDR3 bases are TGTGCCAGCAGCGCCGAAGCGGCCCCCTCCTACGAGCAGTACTTC.

CDR3 DNA: TGTGCCAGCAGCTTGACTAGCGGGAGTGCCGGGGAGCTGTTTTTT. Encoded protein: CASSLTSGSAGELFF. V usage is TRBV5-4 and J usage is TRBJ2-2; 11 nucleotides align to TRBD2. V gave up 1 base and J gave up 6 bases; unmatched junction bases: 2. CDR1 SGHNT and CDR2 YYREEE come from the germline V gene (reference sequence). This CDR3 contains 15 residues.

V is TRBV2 and J is TRBJ1-6; D is unresolved. The CDR3 extends over 13 amino acids. V lost 7 bases and J lost 14, with 18 bases in between. Germline CDR1 and CDR2: SNHLY and FYNNEI. CDR3 protein: CASTPLSAATLHF. The DNA for the CDR3 is TGTGCCAGCACCCCGCTCAGTGCCGCAACCCTCCACTTT. Using reference TRBV2 and TRBJ1-6 for the parts outside the CDR3, the full variable domain is EPEVTQTPSHQVTQMGQEVILRCVPISNHLYFYWYRQILGQKVEFLVSFYNNEISEKSEIFDDQFSVERPDGSNFTLKIRSTKLEDSAMYFCASTPLSAATLHFGNGTRLTVT.

The sample holds one count of this clone. The chain links TRBV5-3 to TRBJ2-3; weak D call: TRBD2 (5 bases). TRBV5-3 is designated an ORF whose function remains uncertain. The CDR3 extends over 15 amino acids. Trimming removed 2 bases from V and 5 bases from J, with 15 bases in between. CDR3: CARSFRRGHIDTQYF. Written as DNA, the CDR3 is TGTGCCAGAAGCTTCAGAAGAGGGCATATAGATACGCAGTATTTT.

V and J are TRBV5-1 and TRBJ2-6; TRBD1 agrees at 8 bases. Trimming cost V 4 bases and J 0 bases; bases outside gene matches: 3. From germline, CDR1 is SGHRS and CDR2 YFSETQ. The CDR3 has 16 residues. The CDR3, as DNA: TGCGCCAGCAGCACCGGACAGGGCTCTGGGGCCAACGTCCTGACTTTC. Protein sequence: CASSTGQGSGANVLTF.

This clone was detected only once. J is TRBJ2-2 and V is TRBV6-5; possible D gene TRBD1, 6 bases. V lost 4 bases, J lost 5 bases, and 8 bases lay in between. Germline CDR1 and CDR2: MNHEY and SVGAGI. This CDR3 has 13 residues. The CDR3 nucleotides read TGTGCCAGCAGTTCCAGGGGAACCGGGGAGCTGTTTTTT. It specifies CASSSRGTGELFF.

The chain carries TRBV6-5 and TRBJ1-5, with no clear D. Deletions cut 2 bases from V and 6 bases from J, with 8 bases between. Germline-derived CDR1 and CDR2 are MNHEY and SVGAGI. This CDR3 comprises 13 residues. The CDR3 spells CASSYGGLQPQHF. Here the CDR3 DNA reads TGTGCCAGCAGTTACGGTGGGCTTCAGCCCCAGCATTTT.

The rearrangement joins TRBV21-1 to TRBJ2-1; the tabulated D call, TRBD2, remains unverified against the DNA. TRBV21-1 is listed as a pseudogene. The CDR3 contains 19 residues. CDR3 protein: CASSHPGTSGTILGNEQFF. The DNA for the CDR3 is TGTGCCAGCAGCCACCCCGGGACTAGCGGGACCATATTGGGGAATGAGCAGTTCTTC.

The V and J genes are TRBV2 and TRBJ2-3, with 12 bases lining up with TRBD1. Trimming removed 7 bases from V and 6 bases from J; junction bases left unmatched: 8. The CDR3 has 15 amino acids. Germline V gene sequence: CDR1 SNHLY, CDR2 FYNNEI. The CDR3 DNA sequence: TGTGCCAGCATATCCGGGACAGGGGGCTCGGATACGCAGTATTTT. This sequence encodes CASISGTGGSDTQYF.